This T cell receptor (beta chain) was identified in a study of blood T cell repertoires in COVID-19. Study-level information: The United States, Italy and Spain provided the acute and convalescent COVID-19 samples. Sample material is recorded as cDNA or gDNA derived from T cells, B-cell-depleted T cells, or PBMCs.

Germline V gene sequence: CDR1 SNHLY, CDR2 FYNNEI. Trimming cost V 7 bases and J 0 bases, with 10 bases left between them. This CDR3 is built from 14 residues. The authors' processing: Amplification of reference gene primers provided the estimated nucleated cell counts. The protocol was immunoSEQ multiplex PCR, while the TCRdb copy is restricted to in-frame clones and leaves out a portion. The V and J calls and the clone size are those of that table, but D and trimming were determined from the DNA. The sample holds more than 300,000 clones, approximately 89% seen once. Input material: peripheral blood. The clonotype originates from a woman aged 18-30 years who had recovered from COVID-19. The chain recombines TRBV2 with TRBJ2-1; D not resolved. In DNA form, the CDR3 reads TGTGCCAGCAATCCGGTGAGCTCCTACAATGAGCAGTTCTTC. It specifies CASNPVSSYNEQFF.